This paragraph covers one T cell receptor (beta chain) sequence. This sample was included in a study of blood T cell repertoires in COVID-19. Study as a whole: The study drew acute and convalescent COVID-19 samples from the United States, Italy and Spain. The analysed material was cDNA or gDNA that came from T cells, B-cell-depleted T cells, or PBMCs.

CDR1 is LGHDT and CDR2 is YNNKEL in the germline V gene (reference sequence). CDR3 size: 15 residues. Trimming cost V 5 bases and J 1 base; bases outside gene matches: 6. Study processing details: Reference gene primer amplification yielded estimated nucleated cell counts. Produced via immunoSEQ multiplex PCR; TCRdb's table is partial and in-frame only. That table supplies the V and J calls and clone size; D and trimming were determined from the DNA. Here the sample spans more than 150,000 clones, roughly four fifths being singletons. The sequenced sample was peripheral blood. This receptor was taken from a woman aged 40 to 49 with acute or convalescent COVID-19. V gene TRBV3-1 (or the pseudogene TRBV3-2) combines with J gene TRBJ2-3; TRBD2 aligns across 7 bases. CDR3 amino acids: CASSDRDYRTDTQYF. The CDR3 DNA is TGTGCCAGCAGCGACCGGGACTACCGCACAGATACGCAGTATTTT.